What follows describes a single TCR beta chain. There are many counts of this clonotype. The clone's antigen remains unknown. The sample holds no much larger clone one base away, and base qualities are not on file. These data are taken from a study of T cells in Graves' hyperthyroidism and ophthalmopathy (dated by TCRdb to between 2017 and 2020). Broadly, across the study: Peripheral blood was collected at initial diagnosis, before any treatment. TCR V-J signatures able to tell the groups apart were searched for in a discovery cohort of approximately 95 patients, of whom over 40 had Graves' ophthalmopathy and 55 to 60 had stable Graves' hyperthyroidism. Whether ophthalmopathy could be predicted prospectively was tested in an independent validation cohort made up of roughly 20 hyperthyroidism patients plus 17 patients who later progressed to ophthalmopathy. The approximately 90 discovery patients were randomly split 7:3 into training and test sets. In over five Graves' hyperthyroidism patients, the study also compared T-cell repertoires from thyroid tissue with T-cell repertoires from blood. Following sampling, methimazole starting at 30 mg daily was given to hyperthyroidism patients, and high-dose intravenous methylprednisolone was given to ophthalmopathy patients. The paper reports TCR Vbeta CDR3 sequencing of about 140 peripheral blood samples: 43 ophthalmopathy, fewer than 80 hyperthyroidism and 17 progressor patients. Broader findings and caveats from the paper: Most expanded thyroid clonotypes (frequency above 0.001) were also detected in blood, suggesting blood repertoires may reflect thyroid immune responses. During validation, the model predicted progression to ophthalmopathy a median of approximately 7 months ahead of onset, with roughly 65% sensitivity and about 75% specificity. A model built on a 13 V-J signature distinguished ophthalmopathy from stable hyperthyroidism, reaching around 90% sensitivity and about 81% specificity in cross-validation and 80%/75% in testing. No statistical method was used to fix the sample size in advance, and group allocation was not hidden from the investigators.

Ophthalmopathy patients had moderately to severely active disease, Clinical Activity Score of at least 3, NOSPECS grade of at least 4, and duration under 3 months. The study excluded patients with uncontrolled infections, other autoimmune diseases, pregnancy or lactation. Clinical symptoms, serum thyroxine and TRAb, thyroid ultrasound, and orbital computed tomography formed the basis for the diagnoses. Ficoll-Paque density gradient centrifugation was used to isolate PBMCs from approximately 11 ml of fresh peripheral blood. Total RNA was extracted with Trizol reagent, and quality was checked on an Agilent 2100 Bioanalyzer. The germline V gene (reference sequence) provides CDR1 SEHNR and CDR2 FQNEAQ. Measured from the cysteine to the phenylalanine, the CDR3 is 13 residues long. Only the CDR3 region is kept as DNA, spanning 39 bases read in frame from base 1. The germline ends are 9 bases apart after V is trimmed by 6 bases and J by 3 bases.

Amplification of TCR beta CDR3 regions was carried out from RNA transcripts. The first round of RT-PCR for the TCR CDR3 was performed with the HTBI primer set and the Qiagen OneStep RT-PCR kit. Libraries were constructed in a second round of multiplex PCR, after which size selection and purification were carried out. Sequencing of the libraries was done on an Illumina HiSeq2000 using paired-end 100 bp reads. The published analysis was carried out like this. Raw data were processed with SOAPnuke, discarding reads with adapters, uncalled bases, mean Phred below 15, or no exact constant-primer or identifier match. COPE v1.2.5 was used to merge the high-quality paired reads, and each unique nucleotide sequence was defined as a clonotype. MiTCR v1.1 was used to align clonotypes to the IMGT TRBV, TRBD and TRBJ reference segments. Analysis was restricted to V-J combinations with a frequency above 0.0001, which covered roughly 99% of repertoires. The TCS score was defined as the ratio of F50 (clonal expansion) to E x V (chaos), calculated using BLOSUM62-based TCRdist between CDR3 peptides within each V-J. Welch's t-statistics and random forest reduced 500 to 550 V-J features to 13, which were used in a naive Bayes classifier (R e1071). TCRdb cleaned the public reads at Q25 with fastp, built clones with MiXCR and kept in-frame beta chains. Every CDR3 protein is listed once, alongside the most common genes and DNA of its rows. It is TCRdb's table, rather than the study itself, that gives the V and J calls and clone size. The sample records a few hundred thousand distinct CDR3 sequences, about a fifth of which are singletons. The biggest ten clones account for 35% to 45% of the sample.

This clonotype originated in a man aged 18 to 29 with Graves' ophthalmopathy. The sequence joins TRBV7-9 to TRBJ2-1; TRBD1 is perhaps the D gene, given 5 matching bases. Source material: blood. The CDR3 amino acid sequence is: CASSLTVYNEQFF. The nucleotide sequence is TGTGCCAGCAGTCTGACAGTCTACAATGAGCAGTTCTTC.